This T cell receptor (beta chain) was sequenced during a study of cytomegalovirus exposure and HLA in healthy donors. Findings of the study overall: Overall, approximately 180 TCR beta chains were annotated as cytomegalovirus-associated. What a later analysis reportedly showed was that an Asian-associated ancestry cluster had fewer N-insertions than the approximately 700-donor mean. Within the data, a cluster of highly shared sequence variants was likely a sequencing artifact.

PCR involved 60 Vbeta and 13 Jbeta primers. Method: immunoSEQ multiplex PCR; TCRdb's copy keeps in-frame clones and lacks some. The sample has over 150,000 clones, around 88% seen once. With respect to this clone: The antigen is undetermined.

The CDR3 is made up of 14 amino acids. The V and J ends lost 4 bases and 0 bases respectively, with 10 bases between them. Germline V lookup: CDR1 SGHNT, CDR2 YYREEE (reference sequence). What was sequenced was PBMCs. This sequence originates from a woman between 25 and 40 years old in good health and CMV-seronegative. The chain employs TRBV5-4 and TRBJ1-2, with a weak D call TRBD1 (5 bases). This CDR3 is CASSRGGTNYGYTF. The CDR3 bases are TGTGCCAGCAGCCGGGGGGGGACTAACTATGGCTACACCTTC.